Listed here is a single T cell receptor beta chain. Authors' processing steps: Cell counts per sample came from amplifying reference gene primers. Data came from immunoSEQ multiplex PCR; TCRdb stores just in-frame clones and leaves some out. That table furnishes V, J and clone size, whereas the DNA furnished D and trimming. The table includes approximately 200,000 clones, about 95% detected once. The data derive from a study of blood T cell repertoires in COVID-19. Overall study: There were acute and convalescent COVID-19 samples, and they came from the United States, Italy and Spain. The analysed material was cDNA or gDNA that came from T cells, B-cell-depleted T cells, or PBMCs.

V lost 0 bases to trimming and J lost 15 bases, with 15 bases between them. Germline V gene sequence: CDR1 MGHRA, CDR2 YSYEKL. The CDR3 is 14 residues long. The sequence was obtained from a man under 40 with COVID-19, enrolled during active disease. Sequenced material: peripheral blood. The rearrangement joins TRBV4-1 to TRBJ1-6; D is unresolved. This CDR3 is CASSQDFGTIHLHF. The CDR3, as DNA: TGCGCCAGCAGCCAAGATTTTGGAACTATACACCTCCACTTT.